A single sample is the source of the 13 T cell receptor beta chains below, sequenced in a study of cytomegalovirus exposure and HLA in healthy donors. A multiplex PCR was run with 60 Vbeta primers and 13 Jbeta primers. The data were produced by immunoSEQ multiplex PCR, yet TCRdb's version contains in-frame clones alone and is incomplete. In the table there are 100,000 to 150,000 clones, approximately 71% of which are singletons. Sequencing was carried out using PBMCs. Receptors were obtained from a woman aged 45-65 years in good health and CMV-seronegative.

In DNA, the CDR3 is TGTGCCAGCAGTTACTCGATAGGTCGGGACACTGAAGCTTTCTTT. The encoded protein is CASSYSIGRDTEAFF. This chain connects TRBV6-6 to TRBJ1-1; D is unclear. V was trimmed by 0 bases and J by 3 bases, leaving 11 bases between them. CDR3 size: 15 residues. Per the germline V gene, CDR1 is MNHNY and CDR2 is SVGAGI (reference sequence).

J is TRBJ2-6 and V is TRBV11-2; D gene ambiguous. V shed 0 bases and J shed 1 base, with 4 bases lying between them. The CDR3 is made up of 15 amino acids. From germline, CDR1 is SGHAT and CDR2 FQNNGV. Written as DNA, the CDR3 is TGTGCCAGCAGCTTAGATCGGTCTGGGGCCAACGTCCTGACTTTC. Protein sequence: CASSLDRSGANVLTF.

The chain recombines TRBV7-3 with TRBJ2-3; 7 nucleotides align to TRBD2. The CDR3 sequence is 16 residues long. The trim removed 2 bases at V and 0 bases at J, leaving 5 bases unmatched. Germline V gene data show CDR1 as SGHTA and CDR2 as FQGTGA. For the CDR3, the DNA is TGTGCCAGCAGCTTAGTCGGCGGGAGAAGCACAGATACGCAGTATTTT. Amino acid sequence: CASSLVGGRSTDTQYF. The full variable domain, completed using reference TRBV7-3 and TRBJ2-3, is GAGVSQTPSNKVTEKGKYVELRCDPISGHTALYWYRQSLGQGPEFLIYFQGTGAADDSGLPNDRFFAVRPEGSVSTLKIQRTERGDSAVYLCASSLVGGRSTDTQYFGPGTRLTVL.

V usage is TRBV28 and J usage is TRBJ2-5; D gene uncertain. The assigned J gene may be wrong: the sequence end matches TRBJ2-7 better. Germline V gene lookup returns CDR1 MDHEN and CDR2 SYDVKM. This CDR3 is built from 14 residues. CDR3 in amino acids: CASSPPQVSYEQYF. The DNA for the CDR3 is TGTGCCAGCAGTCCGCCCCAGGTCTCCTACGAGCAGTACTTC.

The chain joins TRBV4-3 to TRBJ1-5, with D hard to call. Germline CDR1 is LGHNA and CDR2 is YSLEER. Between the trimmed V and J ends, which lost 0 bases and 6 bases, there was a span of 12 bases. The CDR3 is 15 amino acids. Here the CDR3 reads CASSQDIGPGQPQHF. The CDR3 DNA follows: TGCGCCAGCAGCCAAGATATTGGCCCTGGTCAGCCCCAGCATTTT.

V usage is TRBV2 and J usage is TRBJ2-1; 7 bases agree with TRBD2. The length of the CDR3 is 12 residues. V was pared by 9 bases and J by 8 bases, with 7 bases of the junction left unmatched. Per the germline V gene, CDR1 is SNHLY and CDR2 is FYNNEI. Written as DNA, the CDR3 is TGTGCCAGGAGGACTAGTCATCATGAGCAGTTCTTC. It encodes CARRTSHHEQFF.

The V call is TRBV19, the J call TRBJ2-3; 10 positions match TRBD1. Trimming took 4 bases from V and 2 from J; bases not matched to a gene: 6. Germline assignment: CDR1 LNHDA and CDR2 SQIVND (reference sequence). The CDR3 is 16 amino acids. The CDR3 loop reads CASSTEGQGYTDTQYF. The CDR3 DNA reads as TGTGCCAGTAGTACTGAGGGACAGGGGTACACAGATACGCAGTATTTT.

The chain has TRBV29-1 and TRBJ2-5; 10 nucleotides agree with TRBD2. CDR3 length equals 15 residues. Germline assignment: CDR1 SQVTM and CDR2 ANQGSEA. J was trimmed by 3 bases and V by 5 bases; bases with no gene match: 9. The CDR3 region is CSVSDSGRWEETQYF. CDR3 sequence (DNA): TGCAGCGTTAGTGATAGCGGGAGGTGGGAAGAGACCCAGTACTTC.

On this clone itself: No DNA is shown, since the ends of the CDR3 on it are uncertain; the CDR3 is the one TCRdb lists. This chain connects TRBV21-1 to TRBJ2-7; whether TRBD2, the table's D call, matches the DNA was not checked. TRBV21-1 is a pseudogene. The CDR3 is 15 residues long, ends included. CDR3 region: CASSKVGGGSYEQYF.

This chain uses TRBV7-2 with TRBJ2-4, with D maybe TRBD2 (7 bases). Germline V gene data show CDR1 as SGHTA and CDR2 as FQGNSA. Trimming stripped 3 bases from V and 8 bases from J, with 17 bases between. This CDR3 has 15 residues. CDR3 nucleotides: TGTGCCAGCAGCTTCTCGGGGGGCGGGTTGGACATTCAGTACTTC. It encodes CASSFSGGGLDIQYF.

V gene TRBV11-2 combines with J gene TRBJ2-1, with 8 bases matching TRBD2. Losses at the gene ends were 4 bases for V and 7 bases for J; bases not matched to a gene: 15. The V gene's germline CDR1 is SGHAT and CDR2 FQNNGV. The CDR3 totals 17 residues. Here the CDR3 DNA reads TGTGCCAGCAGCTCACCCTGGGGTAGCGGGATGAAGAATGAGCAGTTCTTC. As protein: CASSSPWGSGMKNEQFF. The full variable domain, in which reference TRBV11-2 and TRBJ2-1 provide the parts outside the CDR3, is EAGVAQSPRYKIIEKRQSVAFWCNPISGHATLYWYQQILGQGPKLLIQFQNNGVVDDSQLPKDRFSAERLKGVDSTLKIQPAKLEDSAVYLCASSSPWGSGMKNEQFFGPGTRLTVL.

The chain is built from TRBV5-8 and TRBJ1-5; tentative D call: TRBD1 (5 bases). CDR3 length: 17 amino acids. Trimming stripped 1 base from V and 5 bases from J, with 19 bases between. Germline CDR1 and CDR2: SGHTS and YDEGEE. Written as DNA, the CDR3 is TGTGCCAGCAGCTTGCGGGTTGCGGGGGAAATGGATCAGCCCCAGCATTTT. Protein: CASSLRVAGEMDQPQHF.

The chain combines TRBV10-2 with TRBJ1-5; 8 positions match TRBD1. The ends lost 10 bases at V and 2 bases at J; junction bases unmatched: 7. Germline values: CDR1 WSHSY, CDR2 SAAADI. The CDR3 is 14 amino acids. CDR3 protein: CATSTGVGNQPQHF. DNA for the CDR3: TGCGCCACCTCGACAGGGGTAGGCAATCAGCCCCAGCATTTT.